Listed below are T cell receptor beta chains from one sample, sequenced in a study of cytomegalovirus exposure and HLA in healthy donors. Only in-frame clones appear in the TCRdb table, and some are missing; sequencing was by immunoSEQ multiplex PCR. Of more than 200,000 clones listed, under 80% are singletons. The specimen was PBMCs. The origin of the receptors is a girl aged 2 to 10 in good health and CMV-seronegative. CDR3s include the opening cysteine and the closing phenylalanine or tryptophan. A D gene is named only where the DNA matches it firmly. The size of a clone is reported for some rows only, either as once, few or many, or as a class for expanded clones.

clone size	J gene	D gene	CDR3 length	V gene	CDR3 DNA	CDR3 protein
-	TRBJ1-2	TRBD1	13	TRBV7-3	TGTGCCAGCAGCTTAAGAGGGGGCGATGGCTACACCTTC	CASSLRGGDGYTF
few	TRBJ1-1	-	14	TRBV7-9	TGTGCCAGTAGTCTGGGAGGGCTGAACACTGAAGCTTTCTTT	CASSLGGLNTEAFF
-	TRBJ1-2	-	13	TRBV19	TGTGCCAGTAGTATTAGGGGAATGGGCGGCTACACCTTC	CASSIRGMGGYTF
few	TRBJ1-1	TRBD1	18	TRBV5-1	TGCGCCAGCAGCTCAAATGCCAGGGGGCGCGGGGTTGACACTGAAGCTTTCTTT	CASSSNARGRGVDTEAFF
-	TRBJ1-4	TRBD1	13	TRBV13	TGTGCCACGTGGGACAGAAATAATGAAAAACTGTTTTTT	CATWDRNNEKLFF
-	TRBJ2-7	-	15	TRBV5-5	TGTGCCAGCAGCTTGGCATCGGGATACCGTCGGGAGCAGTACTTC	CASSLASGYRREQYF
few	TRBJ2-5	-	14	TRBV5-1	TGCGCCAGCAGCCCTACAGGGTACGAAGAGACCCAGTACTTC	CASSPTGYEETQYF
few	TRBJ1-5	-	10	TRBV29-1	TGCAGCGTTGAACTACAGCCCCAGCATTTT	CSVELQPQHF
-	TRBJ1-3	-	12	TRBV7-2	TGTGCCAGCAGCCTACTCGGAAACACCATATATTTT	CASSLLGNTIYF
-	TRBJ1-5	TRBD1	12	TRBV6-5	TGTGCCAGCAGGCAGGGGGATCAGCCCCAGCATTTT	CASRQGDQPQHF
-	TRBJ1-5	TRBD1	14	TRBV7-9	TGTGCCAGCAGCTTGACAGGGGGTAATCAGCCCCAGCATTTT	CASSLTGGNQPQHF
-	TRBJ2-1	-	11	TRBV9	TGTGCCAGCAGCGAAGAGGATGAGCAGTTCTTC	CASSEEDEQFF
-	TRBJ2-3	TRBD1	18	TRBV25-1	TGTGCCAGCAGTAAGGCCCCCCGGACAGGGCCTAGCACAGATACGCAGTATTTT	CASSKAPRTGPSTDTQYF
-	TRBJ1-2	TRBD1	12	TRBV5-6	TGTGCCAGCAGCTCGTGGGACAGGGACTACACCTTC	CASSSWDRDYTF
-	TRBJ1-2	TRBD1	14	TRBV18	TGTGCCAGCTCACCGACAGGGTCCCCCTATGGCTACACCTTC	CASSPTGSPYGYTF
-	TRBJ1-1	-	13	TRBV2	TGTGCCAGCGGGTTCAGGCGCGACACTGAAGCTTTCTTT	CASGFRRDTEAFF
-	TRBJ1-2	-	18	TRBV11-2	TGTGCCAGCAGCTCCCTGACATCCACAGGAAGGCAAAACTATGGCTACACCTTC	CASSSLTSTGRQNYGYTF
once	TRBJ2-7	-	11	TRBV9	TGTGCCAGCAGCGATCAGGGGGAGCAGTACTTC	CASSDQGEQYF
-	TRBJ1-1	-	14	TRBV18	TGTGCCAGCTCACCACGGACAGCGAACACTGAAGCTTTCTTT	CASSPRTANTEAFF
-	TRBJ2-1	TRBD2	15	TRBV6-4	TGTGCCAGCACCATTCAGGCGGGGGCCTACAATGAGCAGTTCTTC	CASTIQAGAYNEQFF
-	TRBJ1-2	TRBD1	13	TRBV7-9	TGTGCCAGCAGCTGGGACAGGGGCTATGGCTACACCTTC	CASSWDRGYGYTF
-	TRBJ2-7	TRBD2	15	TRBV5-1	TGCGCCAGCAGCTTGGCCGGCGGGGACTACTACGAGCAGTACTTC	CASSLAGGDYYEQYF
-	TRBJ1-1	-	13	TRBV7-9	TGTGCCAGCAGCTTGCCAGGGAACGCTGAAGCTTTCTTT	CASSLPGNAEAFF
-	TRBJ1-2	-	13	TRBV14	TGTGCCAGCAGCCATGTAAGGGGCAATGGCTACACCTTC	CASSHVRGNGYTF
once	TRBJ1-1	-	14	TRBV2	TGTGCCAGCAGTGAAGCCAGGTCCGGACTGGTTGCTTTCTTT	CASSEARSGLVAFF
-	TRBJ1-2	-	13	TRBV6-5	TGTGCCAGCAGTTACTCTGGAGGGGATGGCTACACCTTC	CASSYSGGDGYTF
-	TRBJ2-7	TRBD1	14	TRBV7-9	TGTGCCAGCAGCTTAATGACAGGGGATTACGAGCAGTACTTC	CASSLMTGDYEQYF
-	TRBJ1-5	-	16	TRBV4-1	TGCGCCAGCAGCCAAGAAGGGGATGGCGGCAATCAGCCCCAGCATTTT	CASSQEGDGGNQPQHF
once	TRBJ2-5	-	13	TRBV5-1	TGCGCCAGCAGCTTACAGGGAAAAGAGACCCAGTACTTC	CASSLQGKETQYF